Below, one T cell receptor (beta chain) is given with its context. Its antigen is still unknown. TCRdb's copy holds only in-frame clones and misses some; the assay was immunoSEQ multiplex PCR. The sample shows more than 6,000 clones, roughly two thirds of them seen only once. This sample is drawn from a study of immune cell composition in non-small cell lung cancer. This CDR3 is built from 15 residues. CDR1 is SGHAT and CDR2 is FQNNGV in the germline V gene. V dropped 5 bases and J dropped 4; count of bases not matched to a gene: 7. The normal lung sample lay at least 3 cm, and maximally far, from the tumour. Study conclusions and caveats: No significant correlation existed between pack-years smoked and tumour clonality. Adenocarcinomas with higher top tumour-associated clone frequency had more reactive TILs.

The chain carries TRBV11-2 and TRBJ2-7, with TRBD1 matching 11 bases. The TCR was taken from a human donor with non-small cell lung cancer. Sequencing was done on a sample of non-adjacent lung tissue. CDR3 amino acids: CASSPVDRGLYEQYF. CDR3 nucleotides: TGTGCCAGCAGCCCCGTGGACAGGGGGCTATACGAGCAGTACTTC.